These 6 T cell receptor beta chains originate from one sample sequenced in a study of T cell clones after liver transplantation. The method was immunoSEQ multiplex PCR; TCRdb's version includes in-frame clones alone and lacks a portion of them. In the table there are 53,000 or so clones, less than 85% of which are singletons. The input for sequencing was CD4+ T cells from blood, taken before liver transplant. The receptors were sampled from a human donor who received a liver transplant.

The chain couples TRBV5-1 to TRBJ2-7; perhaps TRBD1 as D (6 bases). Trimming removed 4 bases at V and 5 bases at J, with 13 bases between. In germline, CDR1 is SGHRS, CDR2 YFSETQ. The CDR3 consists of 13 residues. CDR3 DNA sequence: TGCGCCAGCAGCCCACAGGGTTGGGACGAGCAGTACTTC. Translation: CASSPQGWDEQYF. The full variable domain, its missing parts supplied by reference TRBV5-1 and TRBJ2-7, is KAGVTQTPRYLIKTRGQQVTLSCSPISGHRSVSWYQQTPGQGLQFLFEYFSETQRNKGNFPGRFSGRQFSNSRSEMNVSTLELGDSALYLCASSPQGWDEQYFGPGTRLTVT.

The rearrangement uses TRBV19 and TRBJ2-7; 8 positions agree with TRBD1. The CDR3 loop spans 15 amino acids. CDR1 is LNHDA and CDR2 is SQIVND in the germline V gene (reference sequence). The V and J ends lost 6 bases and 4 bases, in that order; junction bases with no gene match: 11. CDR3 region: CASRDGTGLSYEQYF. The CDR3 DNA reads as TGTGCCAGTAGAGACGGGACAGGTCTTTCATACGAGCAGTACTTC.

This clone showed up just once. This chain's CDR3 is CASAMRLADTGELFF. In DNA, the CDR3 is TGTGCCAGCGCAATGAGGCTAGCCGACACCGGGGAGCTGTTTTTT. V and J are TRBV2 and TRBJ2-2; D is perhaps TRBD2 (5 bases). V gave up 8 bases and J gave up 3 bases, with 16 bases separating them. The CDR3 totals 15 residues. In germline, CDR1 is SNHLY, CDR2 FYNNEI.

This chain uses TRBV28 with TRBJ2-7; a weak D match, TRBD2 (6 bases). CDR3 length equals 13 residues. The V gene lost 6 bases and the J gene lost 6 bases, with 15 bases spanning the gap. The germline gives CDR1 MDHEN, CDR2 SYDVKM. CDR3 loop: CASRGRSPTEQYF. For the CDR3, the DNA is TGTGCCAGCAGAGGGAGGTCCCCGACCGAGCAGTACTTC.

The chain links TRBV11-3 to TRBJ2-5, with TRBD2 identical over 11 bases. The CDR3 length is 16 residues. Germline loops: CDR1 SGHNT, CDR2 YENEEA. The V segment lost 5 bases and the J segment 0 bases; nucleotides outside the gene matches: 5. For the CDR3, the DNA is TGTGCCAGCAGCGCGGGGACTAGCGGTAACCAAGAGACCCAGTACTTC. It is translated as CASSAGTSGNQETQYF.

This clone was counted a few times. V usage is TRBV12-5 and J usage is TRBJ2-2; unclear D gene. Trimming pared 5 bases from V and 8 bases from J, leaving 12 bases between. Germline loops: CDR1 LGHNT, CDR2 FRNRAP. The CDR3 is 13 residues long. DNA for the CDR3: TGTGCTAGTGGTCCACCAGGTCTTGGGGAGCTGTTTTTT. Protein: CASGPPGLGELFF. The whole variable domain, remainder taken from reference TRBV12-5 and TRBJ2-2, is DARVTQTPRHKVTEMGQEVTMRCQPILGHNTVFWYRQTMMQGLELLAYFRNRAPLDDSGMPKDRFSAEMPDATLATLKIQPSEPRDSAVYFCASGPPGLGELFFGEGSRLTVL.